This T cell receptor (beta chain) was recovered during a study of T cells after yellow fever vaccination. Germline V gives CDR1 SGHDT, CDR2 YYEEEE. J gave up 4 bases and V 1 base, and 3 bases lay outside the gene matches. The CDR3 loop spans 15 amino acids. TCRdb re-called the 5' RACE reads with MiXCR, one entry per CDR3 protein. The sample yields about 240,000 distinct CDR3 sequences, about 7% seen once. Sample: CD4+ T cells sorted from PBMCs, taken 15 days after the yellow fever booster vaccination. The chain recombines TRBV5-6 with TRBJ2-1; TRBD1 matches at 9 bases. The clonotype originates from a man aged 30 to 39 who received the YFV17D yellow fever vaccine. CDR3 DNA: TGTGCCAGCAGCTTGTGGGACAGGGTGTACAATGAGCAGTTCTTC. Residues: CASSLWDRVYNEQFF.